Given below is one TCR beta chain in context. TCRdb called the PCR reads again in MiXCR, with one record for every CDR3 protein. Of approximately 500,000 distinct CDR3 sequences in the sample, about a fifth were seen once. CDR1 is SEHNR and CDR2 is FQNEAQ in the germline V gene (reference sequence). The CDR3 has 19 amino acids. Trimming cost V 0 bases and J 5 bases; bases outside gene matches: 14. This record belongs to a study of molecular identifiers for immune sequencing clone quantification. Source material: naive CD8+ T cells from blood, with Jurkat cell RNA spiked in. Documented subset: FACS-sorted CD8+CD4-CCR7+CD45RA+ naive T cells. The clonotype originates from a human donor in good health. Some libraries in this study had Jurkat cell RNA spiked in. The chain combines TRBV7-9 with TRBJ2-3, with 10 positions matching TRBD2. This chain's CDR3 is CASSLAGLAGGPAQDTQYF. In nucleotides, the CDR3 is TGTGCCAGCAGCTTAGCAGGGTTAGCGGGGGGACCTGCACAAGATACGCAGTATTTT.